The T cell receptor (beta chain) under discussion was sequenced for a study of T-cell memory formation after mild COVID-19. Study results and limitations: Day 37-peaking second-wave clones had unconfirmed SARS-CoV-2 specificity. Pre-infection memory already had some responding clones, implying cross-reactive memory joined. Clones shrinking from day 15 to 85 showed even CD4/CD8 mixes; later expanders tilted CD4+. The CD4+ clones that contracted clustered mainly within CM and EM, and the CD8+ clones concentrated in EMRA.

Using its own MiXCR run on the 5' RACE reads, TCRdb lists one record per CDR3 protein. The data contain around 420,000 distinct CDR3 sequences, roughly 26% of them singletons. The V gene end was trimmed by 9 bases and the J gene end by 3 bases; junction bases not matched to a gene: 4. The CDR3 has 13 amino acids. On this clonotype: Its specificity is unknown.

The chain combines TRBV12-3 or TRBV12-4 with TRBJ2-7, with 11 bases identical to TRBD1. The TCR was taken from an adult woman who had mild COVID-19 (a few samples of this study predate the infection). Cell type and time point are not known. Sequencing input: PBMCs or a T cell subset sorted from them (not recorded which). In nucleotides, the CDR3 is TGTGCCAGTCGGACAGGGGGCTTCTACGAGCAGTACTTC. It specifies CASRTGGFYEQYF.